Listed below are T cell receptor beta chains from one sample, sequenced in a study of spatial heterogeneity in lung cancer. TCRdb reprocessed the 5' RACE reads via MiXCR and lists one record per CDR3 protein. This table has some 36,000 distinct CDR3 sequences, around 7.6% appearing once. Sequencing was performed on PBMCs, taken at follow-up. These receptors came from a male donor with early-stage non-small cell lung cancer. Both conserved end residues are part of each CDR3. D genes are given only for firm matches. Only part of the rows carry a size: once, few, many, or a class if the clone is expanded.

j_gene: TRBJ1-6
abundance: many
d_gene: -
v_gene: TRBV7-9
CDR3aa: CASSLDGAGSPLHF
CDR3nt: TGTGCCAGCAGCTTAGATGGGGCTGGATCACCCCTCCACTTT

j_gene: TRBJ1-2
abundance: many
d_gene: TRBD1
v_gene: TRBV27
CDR3aa: CASSLGTGWPNYGYTF
CDR3nt: TGTGCCAGCAGTTTGGGGACAGGGTGGCCTAACTATGGCTACACCTTC

j_gene: TRBJ1-2
abundance: many
d_gene: -
v_gene: TRBV20-1
CDR3aa: CSALGTDDPGGGYTF
CDR3nt: TGCAGTGCTCTAGGAACTGACGATCCTGGGGGTGGCTACACCTTC

j_gene: TRBJ2-5
abundance: many
d_gene: -
v_gene: TRBV7-9
CDR3aa: CASSLVVAGNQETQYF
CDR3nt: TGTGCCAGCAGCTTAGTGGTAGCAGGAAACCAAGAGACCCAGTACTTC

j_gene: TRBJ2-1
abundance: many
d_gene: -
v_gene: TRBV20-1
CDR3aa: CSARDRGYDNEQFF
CDR3nt: TGCAGTGCTAGAGACCGGGGGTATGACAATGAGCAGTTCTTC

j_gene: TRBJ2-7
abundance: -
d_gene: TRBD2
v_gene: TRBV7-2
CDR3aa: CASSFLAGGGYEQYF
CDR3nt: TGTGCCAGCAGCTTCCTAGCGGGGGGTGGTTACGAGCAGTACTTC

j_gene: TRBJ2-3
abundance: -
d_gene: TRBD1
v_gene: TRBV7-7
CDR3aa: CASRSRDRITDTQYF
CDR3nt: TGTGCTAGCAGGTCAAGGGACAGGATCACAGATACGCAGTATTTT

j_gene: TRBJ2-7
abundance: few
d_gene: -
v_gene: TRBV7-2
CDR3aa: CASSLGRDSPYEQYF
CDR3nt: TGTGCCAGCAGCTTAGGCAGGGACTCGCCCTACGAGCAGTACTTC

j_gene: TRBJ1-3
abundance: many
d_gene: -
v_gene: TRBV4-1
CDR3aa: CASSQDVGQTYHGNTIYF
CDR3nt: TGCGCCAGCAGCCAAGATGTGGGGCAGACATACCACGGAAACACCATATATTTT

j_gene: TRBJ2-1
abundance: many
d_gene: TRBD2
v_gene: TRBV7-9
CDR3aa: CASSWGSTSGKGDEQFF
CDR3nt: TGTGCCAGCAGCTGGGGATCGACTAGCGGAAAAGGAGATGAGCAGTTCTTC

j_gene: TRBJ1-6
abundance: many
d_gene: -
v_gene: TRBV2
CDR3aa: CASSEQGPSNSPLHF
CDR3nt: TGTGCCAGCAGTGAGCAGGGTCCCTCGAATTCACCCCTCCACTTT

j_gene: TRBJ2-3
abundance: many
d_gene: -
v_gene: TRBV20-1
CDR3aa: CSASPGFHTDTQYF
CDR3nt: TGCAGTGCTAGTCCGGGATTCCACACAGATACGCAGTATTTT

j_gene: TRBJ2-7
abundance: many
d_gene: -
v_gene: TRBV27
CDR3aa: CASSWSGFGEQYF
CDR3nt: TGTGCCAGCAGTTGGTCAGGGTTTGGCGAGCAGTACTTC

j_gene: TRBJ2-7
abundance: many
d_gene: -
v_gene: TRBV30
CDR3aa: CAWSNVGYEQYF
CDR3nt: TGTGCCTGGAGTAACGTGGGCTACGAGCAGTACTTC

j_gene: TRBJ1-1
abundance: many
d_gene: -
v_gene: TRBV7-6
CDR3aa: CASSGETMNTEAFF
CDR3nt: TGTGCCAGCAGCGGCGAGACGATGAACACTGAAGCTTTCTTT

j_gene: TRBJ1-5
abundance: -
d_gene: -
v_gene: TRBV27
CDR3aa: CASSLGPSSQPQHF
CDR3nt: TGTGCCAGCAGTTTAGGGCCCTCGAGTCAGCCCCAGCATTTT

j_gene: TRBJ1-5
abundance: many
d_gene: -
v_gene: TRBV6-1
CDR3aa: CASSERQSSNQPQHF
CDR3nt: TGTGCCAGCAGTGAACGACAAAGTAGCAATCAGCCCCAGCATTTT

j_gene: TRBJ1-1
abundance: few
d_gene: -
v_gene: TRBV5-1
CDR3aa: CASTAGTMNTEAFF
CDR3nt: TGCGCCAGCACCGCCGGGACAATGAACACTGAAGCTTTCTTT

j_gene: TRBJ2-1
abundance: -
d_gene: -
v_gene: TRBV19
CDR3aa: CASSITPIIYNEQFF
CDR3nt: TGTGCCAGTAGTATCACTCCGATTATTTACAATGAGCAGTTCTTC

j_gene: TRBJ2-3
abundance: many
d_gene: -
v_gene: TRBV6-6
CDR3aa: CASSFRGPLTDTQYF
CDR3nt: TGTGCCAGCAGTTTCCGCGGGCCCCTCACAGATACGCAGTATTTT

j_gene: TRBJ1-4
abundance: many
d_gene: -
v_gene: TRBV12-3/TRBV12-4
CDR3aa: CASSSSGTNEKLFF
CDR3nt: TGTGCCAGCAGCTCAAGCGGGACGAATGAAAAACTGTTTTTT

j_gene: TRBJ2-5
abundance: many
d_gene: TRBD2
v_gene: TRBV11-2
CDR3aa: CASSPGGSQETQYF
CDR3nt: TGTGCCAGCAGCCCCGGCGGGAGCCAAGAGACCCAGTACTTC

j_gene: TRBJ1-1
abundance: many
d_gene: -
v_gene: TRBV6-5
CDR3aa: CASSYSDSGGTEAFF
CDR3nt: TGTGCCAGCAGTTACTCAGATTCTGGGGGTACTGAAGCTTTCTTT

j_gene: TRBJ1-2
abundance: many
d_gene: -
v_gene: TRBV3-1
CDR3aa: CASSQGANSVGYTF
CDR3nt: TGTGCCAGCAGCCAAGGGGCGAACAGCGTTGGCTACACCTTC

j_gene: TRBJ2-7
abundance: many
d_gene: -
v_gene: TRBV12-3/TRBV12-4
CDR3aa: CASSFEAGDSYEQYF
CDR3nt: TGTGCCAGCAGTTTCGAGGCCGGAGACTCCTACGAGCAGTACTTC

j_gene: TRBJ2-1
abundance: many
d_gene: TRBD1
v_gene: TRBV7-3
CDR3aa: CASSLSSAGTGGEQFF
CDR3nt: TGTGCCAGCAGCTTAAGCTCTGCGGGGACAGGGGGAGAGCAGTTCTTC

j_gene: TRBJ2-1
abundance: many
d_gene: -
v_gene: TRBV7-8
CDR3aa: CASSLPGLDSNEQFF
CDR3nt: TGTGCCAGCAGCTTACCTGGATTAGACAGCAATGAGCAGTTCTTC

j_gene: TRBJ1-5
abundance: many
d_gene: -
v_gene: TRBV30
CDR3aa: CAWSVSGAGNQPQHF
CDR3nt: TGTGCCTGGAGTGTAAGCGGGGCCGGCAATCAGCCCCAGCATTTT